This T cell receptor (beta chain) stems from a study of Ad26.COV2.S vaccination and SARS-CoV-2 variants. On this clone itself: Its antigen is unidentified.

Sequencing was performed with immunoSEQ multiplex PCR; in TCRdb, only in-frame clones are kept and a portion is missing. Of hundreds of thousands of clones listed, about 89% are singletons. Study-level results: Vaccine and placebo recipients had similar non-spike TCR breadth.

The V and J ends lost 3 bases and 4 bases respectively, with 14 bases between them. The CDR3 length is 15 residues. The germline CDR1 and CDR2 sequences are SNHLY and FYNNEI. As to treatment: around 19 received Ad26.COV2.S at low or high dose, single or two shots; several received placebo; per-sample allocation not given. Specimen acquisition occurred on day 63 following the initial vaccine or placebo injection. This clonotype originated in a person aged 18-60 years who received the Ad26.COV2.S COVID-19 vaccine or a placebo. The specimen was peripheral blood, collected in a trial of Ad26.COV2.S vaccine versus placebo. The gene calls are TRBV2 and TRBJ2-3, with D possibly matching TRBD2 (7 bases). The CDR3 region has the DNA TGTGCCAGCAGTGATGGTCAGGGGAGGGCAGATACGCAGTATTTT. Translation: CASSDGQGRADTQYF.